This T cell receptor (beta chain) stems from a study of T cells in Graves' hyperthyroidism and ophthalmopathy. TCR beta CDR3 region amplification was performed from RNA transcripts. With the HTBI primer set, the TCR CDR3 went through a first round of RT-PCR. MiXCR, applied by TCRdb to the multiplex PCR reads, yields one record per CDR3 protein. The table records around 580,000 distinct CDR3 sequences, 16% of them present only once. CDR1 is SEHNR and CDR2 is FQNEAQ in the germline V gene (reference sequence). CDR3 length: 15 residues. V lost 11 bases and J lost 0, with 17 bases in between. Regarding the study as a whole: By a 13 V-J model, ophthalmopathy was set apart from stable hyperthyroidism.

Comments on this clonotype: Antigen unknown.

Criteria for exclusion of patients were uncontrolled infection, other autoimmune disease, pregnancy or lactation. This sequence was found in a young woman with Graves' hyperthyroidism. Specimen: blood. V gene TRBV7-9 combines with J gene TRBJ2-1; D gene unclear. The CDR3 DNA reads TGTGCCGCCCACTCCGAGTTGAGCTCCTACAATGAGCAGTTCTTC. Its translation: CAAHSELSSYNEQFF.